The 10 T cell receptor beta chains below all came from one sample that was sequenced in a study of Tregs in tolerant kidney transplant recipients. Assay used: immunoSEQ multiplex PCR; TCRdb lists only in-frame clones, some missing. The table shows fewer than 100,000 clones, with 93% occurring only once. This specimen was CD4+ T cells from blood, taken before the transplant. The source of these receptors is a human donor who received a combined kidney and bone marrow transplant.

J is TRBJ2-7 and V is TRBV6-5; 9 bases agree with TRBD2. Per germline, CDR1 MNHEY and CDR2 SVGAGI. J gave up 5 bases and V 2 bases, and 1 base lay outside the gene matches. The CDR3 is 13 residues long. The DNA for the CDR3 is TGTGCCAGCAGTTACCGACTAGCGGACGAGCAGTACTTC. It yields the protein CASSYRLADEQYF.

The chain joins TRBV18 to TRBJ2-3, with 9 bases aligning to TRBD1. CDR1 is KGHSH, CDR2 LQKENI, per germline. V gave up 6 bases and J gave up 5 bases; unmatched junction bases: 3. The CDR3 is 13 amino acids. The CDR3 DNA follows: TGTGCCAGCTCGGGGACAGGGCTAGATACGCAGTATTTT. Amino acids: CASSGTGLDTQYF.

CDR3: CSVELAVRTDTQYF. The CDR3 region has the DNA TGCAGCGTTGAACTAGCGGTGCGCACAGATACGCAGTATTTT. The chain recombines TRBV29-1 with TRBJ2-3; TRBD2 matches at 7 bases. Germline loops: CDR1 SQVTM, CDR2 ANQGSEA. J was trimmed by 1 base and V by 2 bases; bases with no gene match: 3. The CDR3 runs to 14 residues.

The chain links TRBV7-8 to TRBJ2-2, with 8 bases lining up with TRBD2. The CDR3 loop spans 17 amino acids. Germline CDR1 SGHVS, CDR2 FQNEAQ. V gave up 5 bases and J gave up 7 bases; unmatched junction bases: 15. The CDR3 is CASSPRSSGRGGGELFF. The CDR3 DNA is TGTGCCAGCAGCCCCCGGTCGAGCGGGAGAGGTGGCGGGGAGCTGTTTTTT.

The chain joins TRBV19 to TRBJ1-5, with D uncertain. CDR3 length equals 14 residues. With 4 bases removed from V and 1 base from J, the gap between germline ends came to 8 bases. Germline lookup yields CDR1 LNHDA and CDR2 SQIVND (reference sequence). In DNA, the CDR3 is TGTGCCAGTAGTAGCGTTTTCAGCAATCAGCCCCAGCATTTT. This translates into CASSSVFSNQPQHF.

The CDR3 loop is CASSSTGTEQFF. CDR3 DNA: TGTGCCAGCAGCTCGACAGGGACTGAGCAGTTCTTC. The chain has TRBV7-3 and TRBJ2-1, with TRBD1 identical over 7 bases. The CDR3 consists of 12 residues. Germline-derived CDR1 and CDR2 are SGHTA and FQGTGA. V trimming: 4 bases; J trimming: 9 bases; junction bases outside the gene matches: 3.

The CDR3, as DNA: TGTGCCGTACCGCGGGGTATCCCTAGCACAGATACGCAGTATTTT. Protein: CAVPRGIPSTDTQYF. This chain connects TRBV6-1 to TRBJ2-3; D possibly corresponds to TRBD2 (6 bases). The CDR3 length is 15 residues. V gave up 11 bases and J gave up 0 bases, with 18 bases separating them. CDR1 and CDR2 (germline): MNHNS, SASEGT.

This sequence joins TRBV11-3 and TRBJ1-1; D is perhaps TRBD1 (6 bases). Looked up from germline, CDR1 is SGHNT and CDR2 is YENEEA. The CDR3 has 15 residues. Trimming removed 5 bases from V and 1 base from J, with 14 bases in between. The CDR3 reads CASSQDRIENTEAFF. The CDR3 region has the DNA TGTGCCAGCAGCCAAGACAGGATTGAGAACACTGAAGCTTTCTTT.

The CDR3 nucleotides read TGTGCCAGCAGCTTCGCCAGCTCCTACGAGCAGTACTTC. Its translation: CASSFASSYEQYF. The chain combines TRBV11-2 with TRBJ2-7, with D uncertain. The V and J ends lost 3 bases and 0 bases respectively, with 6 bases between them. The CDR3 spans 13 residues. Per the germline V gene, CDR1 is SGHAT and CDR2 is FQNNGV.

The J gene is TRBJ2-2, the V gene TRBV11-2, with TRBD1 identical over 10 bases. The germline V gene encodes CDR1 SGHAT and CDR2 FQNNGV. This CDR3 region has 16 residues. The trim removed 5 bases at V and 4 bases at J, leaving 7 bases unmatched. CDR3 nucleotide sequence: TGTGCCAGCAGCCGTTTCGGGACAGGGGCCACCGGGGAGCTGTTTTTT. Its protein product is CASSRFGTGATGELFF.